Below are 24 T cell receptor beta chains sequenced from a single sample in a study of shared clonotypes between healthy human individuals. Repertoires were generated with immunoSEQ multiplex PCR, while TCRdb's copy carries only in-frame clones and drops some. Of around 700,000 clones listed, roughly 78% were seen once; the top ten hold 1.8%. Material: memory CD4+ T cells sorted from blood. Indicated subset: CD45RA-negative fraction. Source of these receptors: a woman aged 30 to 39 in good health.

In DNA form, the CDR3 reads TGTGCCAGCAGCCCCGGGACAGGGCTTGCTGGCTACACCTTC. Its translation is CASSPGTGLAGYTF. The V call is TRBV11-1, the J call TRBJ1-2; 9 positions match TRBD1. This CDR3 is built from 14 residues. The germline V gene encodes CDR1 SGHAT and CDR2 FQDESV (reference sequence). The V gene end was trimmed by 5 bases and the J gene end by 7 bases; junction bases not matched to a gene: 8.

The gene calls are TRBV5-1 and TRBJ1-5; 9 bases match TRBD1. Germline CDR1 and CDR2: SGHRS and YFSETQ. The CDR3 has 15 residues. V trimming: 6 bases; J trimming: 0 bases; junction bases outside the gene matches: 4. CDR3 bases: TGCGCCAGCAAAAGGACAGGGGATAGCAATCAGCCCCAGCATTTT. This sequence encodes CASKRTGDSNQPQHF. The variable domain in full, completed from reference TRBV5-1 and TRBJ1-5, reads KAGVTQTPRYLIKTRGQQVTLSCSPISGHRSVSWYQQTPGQGLQFLFEYFSETQRNKGNFPGRFSGRQFSNSRSEMNVSTLELGDSALYLCASKRTGDSNQPQHFGDGTRLSIL.

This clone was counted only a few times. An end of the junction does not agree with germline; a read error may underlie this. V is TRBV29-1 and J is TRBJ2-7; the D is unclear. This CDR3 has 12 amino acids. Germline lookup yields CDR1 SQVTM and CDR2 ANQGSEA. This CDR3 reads CSVGLAGYEQCF. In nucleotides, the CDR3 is TGCAGCGTTGGCCTCGCCGGCTACGAGCAGTGCTTC.

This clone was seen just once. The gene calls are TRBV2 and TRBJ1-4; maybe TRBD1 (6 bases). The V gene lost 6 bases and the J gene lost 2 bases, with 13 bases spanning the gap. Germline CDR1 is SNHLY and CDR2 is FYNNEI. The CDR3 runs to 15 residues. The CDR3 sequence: CASSRERGTNEKLFF. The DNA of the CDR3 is TGTGCCAGCAGCCGGGAGAGGGGGACTAATGAAAAACTGTTTTTT.

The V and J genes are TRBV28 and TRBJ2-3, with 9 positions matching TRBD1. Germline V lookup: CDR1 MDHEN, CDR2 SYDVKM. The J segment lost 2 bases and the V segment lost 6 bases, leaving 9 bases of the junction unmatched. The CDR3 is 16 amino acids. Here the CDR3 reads CASRDNRGPTTDTQYF. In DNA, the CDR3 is TGTGCCAGCAGGGATAACAGGGGGCCCACCACAGATACGCAGTATTTT.

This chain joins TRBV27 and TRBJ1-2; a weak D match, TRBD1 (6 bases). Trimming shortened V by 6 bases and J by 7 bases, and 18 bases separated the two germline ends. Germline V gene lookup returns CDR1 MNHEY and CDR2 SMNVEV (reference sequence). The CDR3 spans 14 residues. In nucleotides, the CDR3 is TGTGCCAGCAGCCCCAGGGTAGGGGGGCCTGGCTACACCTTC. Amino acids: CASSPRVGGPGYTF.

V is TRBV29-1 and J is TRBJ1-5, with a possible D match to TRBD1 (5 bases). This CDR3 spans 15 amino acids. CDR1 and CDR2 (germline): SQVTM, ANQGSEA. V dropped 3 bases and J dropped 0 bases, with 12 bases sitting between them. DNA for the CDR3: TGCAGCGTTGACAGGGAGACCTATAGCAATCAGCCCCAGCATTTT. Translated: CSVDRETYSNQPQHF.

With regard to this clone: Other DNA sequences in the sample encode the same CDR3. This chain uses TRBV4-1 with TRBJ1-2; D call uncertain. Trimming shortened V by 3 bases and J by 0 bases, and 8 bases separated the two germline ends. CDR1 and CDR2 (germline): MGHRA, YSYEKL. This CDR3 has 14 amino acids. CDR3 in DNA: TGCGCCAGCAGCCAGGGTACAGCTAACTATGGCTACACCTTC. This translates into CASSQGTANYGYTF.

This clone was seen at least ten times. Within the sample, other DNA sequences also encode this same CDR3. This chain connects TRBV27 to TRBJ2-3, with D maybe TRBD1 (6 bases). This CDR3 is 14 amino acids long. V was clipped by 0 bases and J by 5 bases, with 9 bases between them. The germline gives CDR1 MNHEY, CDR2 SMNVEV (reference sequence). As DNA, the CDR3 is TGTGCCAGCAGTTTATCGAGAGGGGGAGATACGCAGTATTTT. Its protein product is CASSLSRGGDTQYF.

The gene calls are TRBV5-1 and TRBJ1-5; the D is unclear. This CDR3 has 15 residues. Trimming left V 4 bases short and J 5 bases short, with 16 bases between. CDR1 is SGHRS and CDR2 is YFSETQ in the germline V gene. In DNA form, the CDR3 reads TGCGCCAGCAGCCCCCATGGGTGGACCGATCAGCCCCAGCATTTT. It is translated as CASSPHGWTDQPQHF.

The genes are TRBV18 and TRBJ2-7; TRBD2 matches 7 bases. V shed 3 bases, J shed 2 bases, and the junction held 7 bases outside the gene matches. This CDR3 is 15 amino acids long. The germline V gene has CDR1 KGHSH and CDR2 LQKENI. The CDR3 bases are TGTGCCAGCTCACCCAGGGCTGGGGGGGCCTACGAGCAGTACTTC. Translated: CASSPRAGGAYEQYF. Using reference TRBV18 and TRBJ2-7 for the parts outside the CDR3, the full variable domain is NAGVMQNPRHLVRRRGQEARLRCSPMKGHSHVYWYRQLPEEGLKFMVYLQKENIIDESGMPKERFSAEFPKEGPSILRIQQVVRGDSAAYFCASSPRAGGAYEQYFGPGTRLTVT.

This CDR3 reads CASRLRASDTEAFF. The CDR3, as DNA: TGTGCCAGCAGACTCCGGGCGTCGGACACTGAAGCTTTCTTT. The chain links TRBV7-3 to TRBJ1-1; D remains ambiguous. The CDR3 totals 14 residues. Germline V gene lookup returns CDR1 SGHTA and CDR2 FQGTGA. Trimming left V 6 bases short and J 3 bases short, with 14 bases between.

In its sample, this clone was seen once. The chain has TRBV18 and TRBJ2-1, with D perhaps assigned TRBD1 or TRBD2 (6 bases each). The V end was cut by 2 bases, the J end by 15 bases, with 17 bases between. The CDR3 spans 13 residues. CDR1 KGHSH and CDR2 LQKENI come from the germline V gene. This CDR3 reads CASSPNRDRELFF. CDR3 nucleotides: TGTGCCAGCTCACCAAACAGGGACCGGGAGTTGTTCTTC. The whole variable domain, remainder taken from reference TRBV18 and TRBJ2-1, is NAGVMQNPRHLVRRRGQEARLRCSPMKGHSHVYWYRQLPEEGLKFMVYLQKENIIDESGMPKERFSAEFPKEGPSILRIQQVVRGDSAAYFCASSPNRDRELFFGPGTRLTVL.

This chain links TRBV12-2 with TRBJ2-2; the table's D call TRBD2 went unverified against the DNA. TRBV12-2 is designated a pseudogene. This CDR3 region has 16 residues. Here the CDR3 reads CASRPTLAGVTGELFF. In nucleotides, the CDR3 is TGTGCAAGTCGCCCAACCCTAGCGGGAGTGACCGGGGAGCTGTTTTTT.

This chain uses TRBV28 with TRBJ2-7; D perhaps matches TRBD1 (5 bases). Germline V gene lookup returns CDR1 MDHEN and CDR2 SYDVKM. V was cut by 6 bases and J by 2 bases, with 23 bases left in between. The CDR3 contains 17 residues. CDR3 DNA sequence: TGTGCCAGCAGGAGGACCCAACGACAGCACCGTCCCTACGAGCAGTACTTC. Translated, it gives CASRRTQRQHRPYEQYF. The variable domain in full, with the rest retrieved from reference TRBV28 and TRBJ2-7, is DVKVTQSSRYLVKRTGEKVFLECVQDMDHENMFWYRQDPGLGLRLIYFSYDVKMKEKGDIPEGYSVSREKKERFSLILESASTNQTSMYLCASRRTQRQHRPYEQYFGPGTRLTVT.

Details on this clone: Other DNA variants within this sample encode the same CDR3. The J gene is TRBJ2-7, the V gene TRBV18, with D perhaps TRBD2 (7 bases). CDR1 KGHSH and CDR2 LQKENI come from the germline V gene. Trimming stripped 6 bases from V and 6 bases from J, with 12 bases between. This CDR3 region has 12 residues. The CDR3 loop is CASSPGGGEQYF. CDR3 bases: TGTGCCAGCTCTCCGGGGGGCGGCGAGCAGTACTTC.

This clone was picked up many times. The CDR3 here is CASSGEKSSYNEQFF. The DNA for the CDR3 is TGTGCCAGCAGTGGCGAGAAGAGCTCCTACAATGAGCAGTTCTTC. The J gene is TRBJ2-1, the V gene TRBV25-1, with unresolved D. V dropped 4 bases and J dropped 0 bases, with 10 bases sitting between them. The CDR3 is made up of 15 amino acids. Germline loops: CDR1 MGHDK, CDR2 SYGVNS.

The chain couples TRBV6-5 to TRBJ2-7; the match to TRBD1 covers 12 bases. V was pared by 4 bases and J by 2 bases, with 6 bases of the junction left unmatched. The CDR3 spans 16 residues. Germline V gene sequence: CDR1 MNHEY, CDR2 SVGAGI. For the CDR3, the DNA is TGTGCCAGCAGTTGGGGACAGGGGGCGAAGGCCTACGAGCAGTACTTC. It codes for CASSWGQGAKAYEQYF.

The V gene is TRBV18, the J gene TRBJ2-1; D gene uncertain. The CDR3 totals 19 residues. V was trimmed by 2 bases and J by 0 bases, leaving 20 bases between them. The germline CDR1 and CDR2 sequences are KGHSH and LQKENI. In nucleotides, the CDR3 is TGTGCCAGCTCACCAGGGGTAAAAGTGAGTACGCGCTCCTACAATGAGCAGTTCTTC. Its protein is CASSPGVKVSTRSYNEQFF. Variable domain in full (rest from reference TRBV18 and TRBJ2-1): NAGVMQNPRHLVRRRGQEARLRCSPMKGHSHVYWYRQLPEEGLKFMVYLQKENIIDESGMPKERFSAEFPKEGPSILRIQQVVRGDSAAYFCASSPGVKVSTRSYNEQFFGPGTRLTVL.

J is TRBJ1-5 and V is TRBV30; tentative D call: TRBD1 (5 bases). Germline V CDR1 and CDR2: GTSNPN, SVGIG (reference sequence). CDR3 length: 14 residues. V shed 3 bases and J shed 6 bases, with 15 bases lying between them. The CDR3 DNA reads TGTGCCTGGAGCAGGGCGGGCTTCGGTCAGCCCCAGCATTTT. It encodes CAWSRAGFGQPQHF.

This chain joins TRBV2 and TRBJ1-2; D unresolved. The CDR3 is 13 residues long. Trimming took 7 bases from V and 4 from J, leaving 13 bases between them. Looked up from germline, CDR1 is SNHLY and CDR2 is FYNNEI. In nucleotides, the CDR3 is TGTGCCAGCACCAAAGGTCGGGGCTATGGCTACACCTTC. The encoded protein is CASTKGRGYGYTF.

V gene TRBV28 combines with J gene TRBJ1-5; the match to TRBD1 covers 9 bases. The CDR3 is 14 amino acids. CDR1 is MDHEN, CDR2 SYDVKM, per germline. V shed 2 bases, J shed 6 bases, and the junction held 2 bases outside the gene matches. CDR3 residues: CASSLTGGFQPQHF. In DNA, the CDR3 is TGTGCCAGCAGTTTAACAGGGGGCTTTCAGCCCCAGCATTTT.

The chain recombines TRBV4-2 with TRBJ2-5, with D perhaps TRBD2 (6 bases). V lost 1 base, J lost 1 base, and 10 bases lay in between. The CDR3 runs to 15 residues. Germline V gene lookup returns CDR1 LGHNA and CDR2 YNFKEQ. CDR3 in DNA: TGTGCCAGCAGCCAAGTGTCCGGGAGCCAAGAGACCCAGTACTTC. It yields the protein CASSQVSGSQETQYF.

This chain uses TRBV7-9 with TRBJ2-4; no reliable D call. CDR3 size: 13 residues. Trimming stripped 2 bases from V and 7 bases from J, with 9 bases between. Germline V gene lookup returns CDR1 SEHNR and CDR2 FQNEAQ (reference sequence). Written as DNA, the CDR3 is TGTGCCAGCAGCTTATATTCAACGAACATTCAGTACTTC. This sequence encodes CASSLYSTNIQYF.